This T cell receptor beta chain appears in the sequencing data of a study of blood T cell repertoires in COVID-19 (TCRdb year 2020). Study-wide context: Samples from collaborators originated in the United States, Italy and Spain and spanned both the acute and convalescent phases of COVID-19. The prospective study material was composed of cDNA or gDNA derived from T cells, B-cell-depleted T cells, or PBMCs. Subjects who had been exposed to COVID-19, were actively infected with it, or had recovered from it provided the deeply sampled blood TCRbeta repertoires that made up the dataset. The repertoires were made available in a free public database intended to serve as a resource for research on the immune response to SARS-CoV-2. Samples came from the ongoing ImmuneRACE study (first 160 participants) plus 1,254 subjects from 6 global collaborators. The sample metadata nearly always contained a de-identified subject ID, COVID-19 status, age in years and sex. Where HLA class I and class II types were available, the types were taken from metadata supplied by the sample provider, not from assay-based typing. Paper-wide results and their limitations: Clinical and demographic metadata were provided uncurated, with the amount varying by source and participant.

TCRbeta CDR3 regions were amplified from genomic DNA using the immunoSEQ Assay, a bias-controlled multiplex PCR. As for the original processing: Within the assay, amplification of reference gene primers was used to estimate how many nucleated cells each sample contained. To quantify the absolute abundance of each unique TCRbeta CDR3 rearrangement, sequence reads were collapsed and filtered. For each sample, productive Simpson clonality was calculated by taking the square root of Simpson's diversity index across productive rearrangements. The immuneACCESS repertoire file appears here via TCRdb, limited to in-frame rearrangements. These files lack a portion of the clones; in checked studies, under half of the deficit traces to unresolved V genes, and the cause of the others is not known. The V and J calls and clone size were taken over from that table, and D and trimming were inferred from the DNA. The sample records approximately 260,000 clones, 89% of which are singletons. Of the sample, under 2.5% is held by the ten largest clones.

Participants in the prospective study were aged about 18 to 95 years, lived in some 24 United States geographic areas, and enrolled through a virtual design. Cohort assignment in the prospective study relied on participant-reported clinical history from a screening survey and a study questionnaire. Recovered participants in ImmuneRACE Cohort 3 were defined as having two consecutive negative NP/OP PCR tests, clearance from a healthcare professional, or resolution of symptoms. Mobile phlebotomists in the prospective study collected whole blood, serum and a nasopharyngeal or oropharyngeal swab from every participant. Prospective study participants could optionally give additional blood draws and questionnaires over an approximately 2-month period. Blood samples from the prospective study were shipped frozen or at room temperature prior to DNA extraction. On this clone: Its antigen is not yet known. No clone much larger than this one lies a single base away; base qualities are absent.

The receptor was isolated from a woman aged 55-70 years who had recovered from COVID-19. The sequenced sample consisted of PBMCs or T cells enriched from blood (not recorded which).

The nucleotide sequence reads TGTGCCAGCAGTGAACTTTGGCACCAAGAGACCCAGTACTTC. Translated, it gives CASSELWHQETQYF. The rearrangement combines TRBV2 with TRBJ2-5; no D segment can be confidently identified. The CDR3 sequence holds 14 residues, the cysteine and phenylalanine included. Of the read, only the CDR3 DNA is kept; its 42 bases are in frame from base 1. The germline V gene sets CDR1 to SNHLY and CDR2 to FYNNEI. V lost 2 bases and J lost 0 bases; the stretch between them is 7 bases long.